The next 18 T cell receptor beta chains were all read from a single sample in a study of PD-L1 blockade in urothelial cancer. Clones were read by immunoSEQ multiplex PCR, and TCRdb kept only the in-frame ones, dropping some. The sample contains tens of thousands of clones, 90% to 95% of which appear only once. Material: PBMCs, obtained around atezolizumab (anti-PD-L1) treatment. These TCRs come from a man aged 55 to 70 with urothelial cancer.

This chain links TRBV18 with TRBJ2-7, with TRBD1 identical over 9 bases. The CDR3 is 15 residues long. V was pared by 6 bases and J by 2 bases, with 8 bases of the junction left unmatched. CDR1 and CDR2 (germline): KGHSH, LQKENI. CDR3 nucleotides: TGTGCCAGCTCGCGCCGACAGGGGGATGCCTACGAGCAGTACTTC. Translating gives CASSRRQGDAYEQYF.

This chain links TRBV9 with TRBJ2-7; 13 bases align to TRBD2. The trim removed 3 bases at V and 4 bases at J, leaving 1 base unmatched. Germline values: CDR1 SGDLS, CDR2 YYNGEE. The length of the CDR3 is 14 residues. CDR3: CASSGGLAGYEQYF. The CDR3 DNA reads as TGTGCCAGCAGCGGGGGACTAGCGGGATACGAGCAGTACTTC. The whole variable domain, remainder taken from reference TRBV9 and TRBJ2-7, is DSGVTQTPKHLITATGQRVTLRCSPRSGDLSVYWYQQSLDQGLQFLIQYYNGEERAKGNILERFSAQQFPDLHSELNLSSLELGDSALYFCASSGGLAGYEQYFGPGTRLTVT.

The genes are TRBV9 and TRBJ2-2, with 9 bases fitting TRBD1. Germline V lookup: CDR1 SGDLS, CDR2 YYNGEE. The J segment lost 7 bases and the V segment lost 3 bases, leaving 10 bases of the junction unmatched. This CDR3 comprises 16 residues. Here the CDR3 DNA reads TGTGCCAGCAGCGCCTCCGGGACAGGGACCTTCGGGGAGCTGTTTTTT. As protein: CASSASGTGTFGELFF.

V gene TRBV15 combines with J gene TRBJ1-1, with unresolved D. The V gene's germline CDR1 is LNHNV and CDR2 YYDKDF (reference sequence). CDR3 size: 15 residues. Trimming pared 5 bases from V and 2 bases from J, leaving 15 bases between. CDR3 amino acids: CATSSYSGVNTEAFF. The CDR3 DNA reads TGTGCCACCAGCTCTTATTCCGGGGTTAACACTGAAGCTTTCTTT.

The CDR3 sequence: CASSLAEGPETQYF. The CDR3 DNA reads TGCGCCAGCAGCTTGGCGGAGGGGCCGGAGACCCAGTACTTC. V and J are TRBV5-1 and TRBJ2-5, with D maybe TRBD2 (6 bases). Germline V gives CDR1 SGHRS, CDR2 YFSETQ. V was cut by 0 bases and J by 5 bases, with 11 bases left in between. This CDR3 is built from 14 residues.

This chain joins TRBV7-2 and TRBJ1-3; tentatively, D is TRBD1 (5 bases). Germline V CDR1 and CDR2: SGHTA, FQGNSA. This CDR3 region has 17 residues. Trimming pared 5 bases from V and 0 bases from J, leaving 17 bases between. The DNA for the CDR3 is TGTGCCAGCAGCCCCTCTGGCGGGGCTTACTCTGGAAACACCATATATTTT. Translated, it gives CASSPSGGAYSGNTIYF.

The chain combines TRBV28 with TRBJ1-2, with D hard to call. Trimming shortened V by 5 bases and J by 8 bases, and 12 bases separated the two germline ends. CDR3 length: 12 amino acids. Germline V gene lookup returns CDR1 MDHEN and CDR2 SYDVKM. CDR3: CASSTPGYGYTF. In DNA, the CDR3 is TGTGCCAGCAGTACCCCGGGGTACGGCTACACCTTC.

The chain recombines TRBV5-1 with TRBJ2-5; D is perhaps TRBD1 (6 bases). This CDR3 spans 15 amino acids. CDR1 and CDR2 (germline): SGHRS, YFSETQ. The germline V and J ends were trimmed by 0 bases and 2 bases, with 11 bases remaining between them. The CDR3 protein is CASSLVNREQETQYF. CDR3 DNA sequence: TGCGCCAGCAGCTTGGTGAACAGGGAACAAGAGACCCAGTACTTC.

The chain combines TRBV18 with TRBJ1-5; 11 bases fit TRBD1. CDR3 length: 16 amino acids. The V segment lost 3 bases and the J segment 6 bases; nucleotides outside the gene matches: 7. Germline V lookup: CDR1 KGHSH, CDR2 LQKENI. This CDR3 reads CASSPDLGQGGQPQHF. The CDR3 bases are TGTGCCAGCTCACCGGACTTGGGACAGGGGGGTCAGCCCCAGCATTTT. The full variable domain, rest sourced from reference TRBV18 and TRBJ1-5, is NAGVMQNPRHLVRRRGQEARLRCSPMKGHSHVYWYRQLPEEGLKFMVYLQKENIIDESGMPKERFSAEFPKEGPSILRIQQVVRGDSAAYFCASSPDLGQGGQPQHFGDGTRLSIL.

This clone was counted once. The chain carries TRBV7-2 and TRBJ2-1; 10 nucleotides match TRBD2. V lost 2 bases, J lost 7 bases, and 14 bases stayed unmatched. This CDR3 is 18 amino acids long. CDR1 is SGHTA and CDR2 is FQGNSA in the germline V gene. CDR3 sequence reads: CASSLPEGLAGEVNEQFF. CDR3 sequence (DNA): TGTGCCAGCAGCTTACCGGAGGGGCTAGCGGGAGAAGTAAATGAGCAGTTCTTC.

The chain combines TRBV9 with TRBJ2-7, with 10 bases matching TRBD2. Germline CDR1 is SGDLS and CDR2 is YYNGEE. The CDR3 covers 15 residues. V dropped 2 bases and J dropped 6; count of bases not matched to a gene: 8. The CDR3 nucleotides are TGTGCCAGCAGCGTTGGACTAGCGGACTTAGGCGAGCAGTACTTC. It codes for CASSVGLADLGEQYF.

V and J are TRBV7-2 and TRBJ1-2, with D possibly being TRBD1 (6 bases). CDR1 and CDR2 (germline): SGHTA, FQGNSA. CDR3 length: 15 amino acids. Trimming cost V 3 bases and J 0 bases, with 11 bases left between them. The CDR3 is CASSFPTGPNYGYTF. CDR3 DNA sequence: TGTGCCAGCAGCTTCCCGACAGGACCTAACTATGGCTACACCTTC. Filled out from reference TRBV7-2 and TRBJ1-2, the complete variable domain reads GAGVSQSPSNKVTEKGKDVELRCDPISGHTALYWYRQSLGQGLEFLIYFQGNSAPDKSGLPSDRFSAERTGGSVSTLTIQRTQQEDSAVYLCASSFPTGPNYGYTFGSGTRLTVV.

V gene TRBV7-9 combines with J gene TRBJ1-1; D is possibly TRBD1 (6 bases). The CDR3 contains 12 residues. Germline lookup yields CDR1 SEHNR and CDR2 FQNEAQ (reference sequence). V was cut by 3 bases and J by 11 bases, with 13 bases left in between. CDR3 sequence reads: CASSFRQVAAFF. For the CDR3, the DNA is TGTGCCAGCAGCTTCAGACAGGTCGCGGCTTTCTTT.

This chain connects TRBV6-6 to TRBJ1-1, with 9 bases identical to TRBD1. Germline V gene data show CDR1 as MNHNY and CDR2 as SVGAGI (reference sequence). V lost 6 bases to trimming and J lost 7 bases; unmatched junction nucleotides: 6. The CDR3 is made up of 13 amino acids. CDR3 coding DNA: TGTGCCAGCAGAAGGAGGGACAGGGATGAAGCTTTCTTT. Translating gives CASRRRDRDEAFF.

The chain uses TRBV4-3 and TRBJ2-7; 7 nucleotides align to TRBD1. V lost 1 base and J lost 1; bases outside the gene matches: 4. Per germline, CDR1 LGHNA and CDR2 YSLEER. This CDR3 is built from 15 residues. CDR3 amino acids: CASSQGQGASYEQYF. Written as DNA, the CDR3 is TGCGCCAGCAGCCAAGGACAGGGAGCGTCCTACGAGCAGTACTTC.

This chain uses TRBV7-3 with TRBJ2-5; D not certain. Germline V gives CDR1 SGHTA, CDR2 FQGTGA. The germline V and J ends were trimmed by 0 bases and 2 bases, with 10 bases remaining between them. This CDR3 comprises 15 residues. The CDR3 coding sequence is TGTGCCAGCAGCTTAACCGCTACCCGGCAAGAGACCCAGTACTTC. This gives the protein CASSLTATRQETQYF.

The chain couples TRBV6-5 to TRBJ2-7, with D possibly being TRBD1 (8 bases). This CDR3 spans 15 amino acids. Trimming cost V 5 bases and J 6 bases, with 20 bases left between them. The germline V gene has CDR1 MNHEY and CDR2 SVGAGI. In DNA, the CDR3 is TGTGCCAGCAGTACACCTACAGGGGGGGTCGGCGAGCAGTACTTC. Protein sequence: CASSTPTGGVGEQYF.

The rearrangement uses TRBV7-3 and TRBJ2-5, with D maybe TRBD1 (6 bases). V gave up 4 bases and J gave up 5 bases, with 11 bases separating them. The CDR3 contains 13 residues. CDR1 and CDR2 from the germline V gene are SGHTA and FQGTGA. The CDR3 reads CASSSGQSETQYF. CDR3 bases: TGTGCCAGCAGCTCTGGACAGTCCGAGACCCAGTACTTC.